This TCR beta chain came from a study of T cell responses to AZD1222 COVID-19 vaccine. Overall study findings and caveats: Baseline antibody screening turned up just a handful of seropositive AZD1222 recipients. Two AZD1222 doses significantly raised spike-specific TCR breadth and depth over controls.

The CDR3 has 15 amino acids. The J segment lost 4 bases and the V segment lost 3 bases, leaving 9 bases of the junction unmatched. Germline lookup yields CDR1 SGHRS and CDR2 YFSETQ. Pooling covered second doses at about 4 or about 12 weeks. On this clone itself: Its antigen is currently unknown.

TCRdb's table, derived via immunoSEQ multiplex PCR, lists solely in-frame clones and lacks some. Here the sample spans about 140,000 clones, 88% being singletons. The receptor was derived from an adult who received the AZD1222 COVID-19 vaccine. This specimen was peripheral blood, taken 28 days after the second AZD1222 dose. The V and J genes are TRBV5-1 and TRBJ1-1, with 7 nucleotides matching TRBD1. The CDR3 DNA sequence: TGCGCCAGCAGCTCGAACTACAGGGGAGGCACTGAAGCTTTCTTT. This sequence encodes CASSSNYRGGTEAFF. Together with reference TRBV5-1 and TRBJ1-1, the CDR3 gives the full variable domain: KAGVTQTPRYLIKTRGQQVTLSCSPISGHRSVSWYQQTPGQGLQFLFEYFSETQRNKGNFPGRFSGRQFSNSRSEMNVSTLELGDSALYLCASSSNYRGGTEAFFGQGTRLTVV.